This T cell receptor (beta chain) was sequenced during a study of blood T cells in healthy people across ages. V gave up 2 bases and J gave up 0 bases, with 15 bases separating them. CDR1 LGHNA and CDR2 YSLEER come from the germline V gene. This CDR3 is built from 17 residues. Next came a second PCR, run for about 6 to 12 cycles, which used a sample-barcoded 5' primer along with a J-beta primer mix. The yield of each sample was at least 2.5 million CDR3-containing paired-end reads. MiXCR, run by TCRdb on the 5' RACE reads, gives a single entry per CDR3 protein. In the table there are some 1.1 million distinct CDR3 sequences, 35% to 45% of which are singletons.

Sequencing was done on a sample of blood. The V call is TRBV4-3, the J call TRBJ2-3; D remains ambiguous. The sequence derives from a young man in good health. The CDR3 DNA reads TGCGCCAGCAGCCAAAGTTCTCCCTTTTCTAGCACAGATACGCAGTATTTT. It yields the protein CASSQSSPFSSTDTQYF.